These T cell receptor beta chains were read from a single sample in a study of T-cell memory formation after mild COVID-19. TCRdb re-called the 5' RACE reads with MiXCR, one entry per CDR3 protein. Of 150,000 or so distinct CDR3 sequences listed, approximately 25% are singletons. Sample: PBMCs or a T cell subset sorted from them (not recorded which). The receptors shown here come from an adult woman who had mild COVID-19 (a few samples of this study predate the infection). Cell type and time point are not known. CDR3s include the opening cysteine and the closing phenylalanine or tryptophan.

CASSIGGWGTEAFF,TRBV19,TRBJ1-1
CASSEWVDSGVQETQYF,TRBV6-1,TRBJ2-5
CASSLRLVGRAGTYEQYF,TRBV5-1,TRBJ2-7
CASSFSRGLAGGNEQYF,TRBV28,TRBJ2-7
CATSREGYTGELFF,TRBV15,TRBJ2-2
CASSTGTGGRFTEAFF,TRBV5-1,TRBJ1-1
CASSLVGSNEKLFF,TRBV5-1,TRBJ1-4
CASSWTSGGASNEQFF,TRBV7-8,TRBJ2-1
CASSDCAQETQYF,TRBV6-4,TRBJ2-5
CSVVPRGGVDTDTQYF,TRBV29-1,TRBJ2-3
CASSLGPSSGNEQYF,TRBV11-2,TRBJ2-7
CASSQAGDEQFF,TRBV4-2,TRBJ2-1
CAISDPPASGMNTEAFF,TRBV10-3,TRBJ1-1
CASSQAGGPVGELFF,TRBV4-1,TRBJ2-2
CSTPSDGANYGYTF,TRBV29-1,TRBJ1-2
CASSSTGRGVYGYTF,TRBV7-9,TRBJ1-2
CASSGTEFYEQYF,TRBV14,TRBJ2-7
CASSSDTIGTGDEQFF,TRBV5-1,TRBJ2-1
CATSRGDRDTEAFF,TRBV15,TRBJ1-1
CSVQLTNYNEQFF,TRBV29-1,TRBJ2-1
CASSVGRTGGGGELFF,TRBV5-1,TRBJ2-2
CASSPWGRFF,TRBV23-1,TRBJ2-1
CASKSETITGYTF,TRBV27,TRBJ1-2
CASSLNTEAFF,TRBV5-1,TRBJ1-1
CASSPRTSANEQYF,TRBV27,TRBJ2-7
CSVESRSNTGELFF,TRBV29-1,TRBJ2-2
CASSEGGQFEQYF,TRBV25-1,TRBJ2-7
CASRTGAYWYF,TRBV27,TRBJ2-1
CASSVGTGGPRGYTF,TRBV9,TRBJ1-2
CASSRGRVDEQYF,TRBV4-1,TRBJ2-7
CASSYSAGNTEAFF,TRBV6-5,TRBJ1-1
CASSQGHGNTIYF,TRBV6-5,TRBJ1-3
CASRDRGRGQEAFF,TRBV2,TRBJ1-1
CATRTTGDVTYEQYF,TRBV15,TRBJ2-7
CASSSNDRDNEQFF,TRBV12-3/TRBV12-4,TRBJ2-1
CSARGGQNENTEAFF,TRBV20-1,TRBJ1-1
CATSRGLAGGDTQYF,TRBV15,TRBJ2-3
CASSPGQKGAYEQYF,TRBV7-9,TRBJ2-7
CASSLTSGYSYNEQFF,TRBV7-3,TRBJ2-1
CASSSRVLAGGGHEQFF,TRBV11-3,TRBJ2-1
CAPLERGAWADTQYF,TRBV10-3,TRBJ2-3